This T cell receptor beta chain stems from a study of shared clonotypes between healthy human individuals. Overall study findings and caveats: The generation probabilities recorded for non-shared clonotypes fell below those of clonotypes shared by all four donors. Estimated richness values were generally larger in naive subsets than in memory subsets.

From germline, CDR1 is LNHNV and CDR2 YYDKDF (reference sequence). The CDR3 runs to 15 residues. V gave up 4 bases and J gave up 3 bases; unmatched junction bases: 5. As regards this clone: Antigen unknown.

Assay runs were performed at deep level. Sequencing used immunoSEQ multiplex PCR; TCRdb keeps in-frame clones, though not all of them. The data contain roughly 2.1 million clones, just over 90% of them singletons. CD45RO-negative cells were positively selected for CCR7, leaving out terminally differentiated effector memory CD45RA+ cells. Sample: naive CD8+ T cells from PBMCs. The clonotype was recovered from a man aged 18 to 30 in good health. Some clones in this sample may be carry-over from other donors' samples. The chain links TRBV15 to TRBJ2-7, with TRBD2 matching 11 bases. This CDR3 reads CATSTGTSGNYEQYF. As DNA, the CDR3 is TGTGCCACCAGCACGGGGACTAGCGGAAACTACGAGCAGTACTTC.